This TCR beta chain was identified during a study of blood T cell repertoires in COVID-19 (dated by TCRdb to the early 2020s). General notes on the study: The collaborator samples originated in the United States, Italy and Spain and spanned the acute and convalescent phases of COVID-19. The repertoires were made available in a free public database intended to serve as a resource for research on the immune response to SARS-CoV-2. The prospective study material was composed of cDNA or gDNA derived from T cells, B-cell-depleted T cells, or PBMCs. The sample metadata nearly always contained a de-identified subject ID, COVID-19 status, age in years and sex. Deeply sampled blood TCRbeta repertoires from subjects exposed to, actively infected with, or recovered from COVID-19 were included in the dataset. The samples were drawn from two sources: the first 160 participants of the ongoing ImmuneRACE study, and 950 to 1,500 subjects contributed by 6 global collaborators. Where HLA class I and class II types were available, the types were taken from metadata supplied by the sample provider, not from assay-based typing.

Results the study describes overall, beyond this receptor: The quantity of clinical and demographic metadata differed by source and by participant and was supplied without curation.

Another Seattle source contributed samples from volunteer blood donors who had recovered from COVID-19. The collaborating institutions used their own protocols to collect whole blood in K2EDTA tubes. For TCRbeta analysis, collaborator samples were shipped as frozen whole blood, as isolated PBMCs, or as DNA extracted from either sample type. TCRbeta CDR3 regions were amplified from genomic DNA using the immunoSEQ Assay, a bias-controlled multiplex PCR. In the source study's methods: Within the assay, amplification of reference gene primers was used to estimate how many nucleated cells each sample contained. To quantify the absolute abundance of each unique TCRbeta CDR3 rearrangement, sequence reads were collapsed and filtered. For each sample, productive Simpson clonality was calculated by taking the square root of Simpson's diversity index across productive rearrangements. Entries here come from immuneACCESS through TCRdb and include only in-frame sequences with V and J called. Some clones fail to appear in such tables; in the studies checked, an unresolved V gene covers under half of the shortfall, and the cause of the remainder is unknown. From that table come the V and J calls and clone size; the DNA was used to work out D and trimming. Counted in this sample were about 340,000 clones; under 95% of them appeared once. The top ten hold around 3.5% of the sample.

From a lookup of the germline V gene, CDR1 and CDR2 are LGHNA and YSLEER. Relative to germline, V is missing 1 base and J is missing 10 bases, with 6 bases of the junction outside any gene match. The CDR3 goes from the cysteine to the phenylalanine over 14 residues. The read is trimmed to its CDR3 DNA, 42 bases read in frame from base 1. As to this clone: The clone's antigen remains unknown. Base quality data are lacking; no much larger clone is found one base away.

The chain was built from TRBV4-3 and TRBJ1-3; TRBD1 lines up with 8 middle nucleotides. What was sequenced was peripheral blood. The TCR originated in a woman under 30 who had recovered from COVID-19. The nucleotides are TGCGCCAGCAGCCAAGTAGTAAGGACAGGGACCATATATTTT. It is translated as CASSQVVRTGTIYF.